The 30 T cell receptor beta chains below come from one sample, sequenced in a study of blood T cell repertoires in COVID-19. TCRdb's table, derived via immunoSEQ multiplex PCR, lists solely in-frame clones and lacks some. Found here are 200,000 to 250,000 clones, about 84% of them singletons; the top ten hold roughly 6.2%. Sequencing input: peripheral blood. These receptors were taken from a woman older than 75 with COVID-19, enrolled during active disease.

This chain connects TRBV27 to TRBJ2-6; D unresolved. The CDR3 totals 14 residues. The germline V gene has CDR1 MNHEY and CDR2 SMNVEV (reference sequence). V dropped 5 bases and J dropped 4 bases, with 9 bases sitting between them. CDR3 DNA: TGTGCCAGCAGTCCAGGTGGGGGGGCCAACGTCCTGACTTTC. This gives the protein CASSPGGGANVLTF.

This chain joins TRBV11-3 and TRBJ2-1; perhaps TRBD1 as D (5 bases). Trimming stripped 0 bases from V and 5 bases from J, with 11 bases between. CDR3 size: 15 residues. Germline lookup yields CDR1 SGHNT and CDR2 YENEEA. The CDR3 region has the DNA TGTGCCAGCAGCTTAGATCTAAGGACAAACAATGAGCAGTTCTTC. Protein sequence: CASSLDLRTNNEQFF.

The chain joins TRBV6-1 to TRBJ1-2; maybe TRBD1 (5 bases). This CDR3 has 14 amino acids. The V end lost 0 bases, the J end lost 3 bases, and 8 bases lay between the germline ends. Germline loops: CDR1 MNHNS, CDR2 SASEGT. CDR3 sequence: CASSEAGGDYGYTF. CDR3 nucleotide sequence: TGTGCCAGCAGTGAAGCCGGGGGGGACTATGGCTACACCTTC.

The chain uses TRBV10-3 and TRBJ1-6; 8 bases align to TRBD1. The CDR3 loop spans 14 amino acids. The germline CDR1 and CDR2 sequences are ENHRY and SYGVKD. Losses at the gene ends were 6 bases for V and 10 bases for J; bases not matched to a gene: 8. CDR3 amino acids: CAISPDRGGSPLHF. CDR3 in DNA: TGTGCCATCAGCCCTGACAGGGGAGGATCACCCCTCCACTTT.

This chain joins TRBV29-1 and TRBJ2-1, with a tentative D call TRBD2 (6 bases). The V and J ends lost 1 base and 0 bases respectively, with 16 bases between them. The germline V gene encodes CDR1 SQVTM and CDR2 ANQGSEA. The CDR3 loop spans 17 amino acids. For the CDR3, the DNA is TGCAGCGTTGAAGCTAAGGGGAGGTTACCCTCCTACAATGAGCAGTTCTTC. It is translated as CSVEAKGRLPSYNEQFF.

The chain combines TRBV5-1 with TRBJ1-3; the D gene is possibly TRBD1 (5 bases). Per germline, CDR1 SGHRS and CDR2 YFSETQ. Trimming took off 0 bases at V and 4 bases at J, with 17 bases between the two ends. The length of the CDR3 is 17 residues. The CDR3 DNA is TGCGCCAGCAGCTTGGAAGGCGGGGGTACAAACGGAAACACCATATATTTT. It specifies CASSLEGGGTNGNTIYF.

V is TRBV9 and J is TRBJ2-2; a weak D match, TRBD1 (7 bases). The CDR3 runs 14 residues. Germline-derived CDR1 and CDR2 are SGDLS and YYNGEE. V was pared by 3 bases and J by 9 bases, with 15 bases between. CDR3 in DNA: TGTGCCAGCAGCGCGGGCAGGGGGGCTAGGGAGCTGTTTTTT. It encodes CASSAGRGARELFF.

CDR3 nucleotide sequence: TGCGCCAGCACTCCTGGGACAGGGGCAAACATTCAGTACTTC. Residues: CASTPGTGANIQYF. The V and J genes are TRBV5-1 and TRBJ2-4; 10 bases match TRBD1. Germline values: CDR1 SGHRS, CDR2 YFSETQ. With 6 bases clipped from V and 6 bases from J, the junction kept 6 bases outside the gene matches. The CDR3 loop spans 14 amino acids. Filled out from reference TRBV5-1 and TRBJ2-4, the complete variable domain reads KAGVTQTPRYLIKTRGQQVTLSCSPISGHRSVSWYQQTPGQGLQFLFEYFSETQRNKGNFPGRFSGRQFSNSRSEMNVSTLELGDSALYLCASTPGTGANIQYFGAGTRLSVL.

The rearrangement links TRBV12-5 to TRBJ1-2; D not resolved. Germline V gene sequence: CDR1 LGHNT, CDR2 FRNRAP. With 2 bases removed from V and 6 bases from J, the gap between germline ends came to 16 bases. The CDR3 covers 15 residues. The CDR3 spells CASGLRPSPENGYTF. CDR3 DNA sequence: TGTGCTAGTGGTTTGCGACCGTCCCCGGAGAATGGCTACACCTTC.

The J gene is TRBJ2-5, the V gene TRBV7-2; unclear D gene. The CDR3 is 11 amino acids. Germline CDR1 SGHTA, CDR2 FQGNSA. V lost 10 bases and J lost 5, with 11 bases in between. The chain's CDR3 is CATTYRETQYF. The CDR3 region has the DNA TGTGCCACCACCTACCGGGAGACCCAGTACTTC. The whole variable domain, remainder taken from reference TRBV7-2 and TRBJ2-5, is GAGVSQSPSNKVTEKGKDVELRCDPISGHTALYWYRQSLGQGLEFLIYFQGNSAPDKSGLPSDRFSAERTGGSVSTLTIQRTQQEDSAVYLCATTYRETQYFGPGTRLLVL.

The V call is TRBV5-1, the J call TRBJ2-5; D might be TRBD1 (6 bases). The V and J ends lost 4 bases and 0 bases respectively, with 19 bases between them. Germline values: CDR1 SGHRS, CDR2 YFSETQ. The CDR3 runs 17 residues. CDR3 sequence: CASSQFGSGEYQETQYF. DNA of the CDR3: TGCGCCAGCAGCCAATTCGGTTCAGGGGAGTACCAAGAGACCCAGTACTTC.

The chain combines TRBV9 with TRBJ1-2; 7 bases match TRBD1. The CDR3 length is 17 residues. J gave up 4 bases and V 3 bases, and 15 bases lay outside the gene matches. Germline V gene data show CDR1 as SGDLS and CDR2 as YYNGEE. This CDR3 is CASSAGTAQGRSYGYTF. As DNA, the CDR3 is TGTGCCAGCAGCGCGGGGACAGCGCAAGGTCGGTCCTATGGCTACACCTTC.

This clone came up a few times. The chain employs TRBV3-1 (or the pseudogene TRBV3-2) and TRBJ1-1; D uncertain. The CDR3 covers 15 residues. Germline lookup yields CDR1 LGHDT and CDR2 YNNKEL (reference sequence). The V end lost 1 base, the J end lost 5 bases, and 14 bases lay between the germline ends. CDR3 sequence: CASSQANTRGTEAFF. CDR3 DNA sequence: TGTGCCAGCAGCCAAGCAAACACGCGCGGGACTGAAGCTTTCTTT.

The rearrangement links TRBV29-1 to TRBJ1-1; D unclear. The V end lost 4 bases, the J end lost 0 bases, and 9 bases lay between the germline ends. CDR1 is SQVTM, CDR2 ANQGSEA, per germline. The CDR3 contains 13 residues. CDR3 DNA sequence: TGCAGCGTTGGAGGCCAGTTGAACACTGAAGCTTTCTTT. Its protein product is CSVGGQLNTEAFF.

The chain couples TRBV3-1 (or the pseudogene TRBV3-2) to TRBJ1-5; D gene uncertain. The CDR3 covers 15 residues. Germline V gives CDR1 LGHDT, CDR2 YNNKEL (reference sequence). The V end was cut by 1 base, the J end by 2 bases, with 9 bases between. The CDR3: CASSQGSGGNQPQHF. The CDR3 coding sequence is TGTGCCAGCAGCCAAGGGTCCGGAGGCAATCAGCCCCAGCATTTT.

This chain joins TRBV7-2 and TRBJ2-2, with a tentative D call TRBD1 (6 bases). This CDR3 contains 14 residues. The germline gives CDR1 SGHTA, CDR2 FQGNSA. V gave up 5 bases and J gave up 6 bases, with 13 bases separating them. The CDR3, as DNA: TGTGCCAGCAGCGCCGACAGGATTCCCGGGGAGCTGTTTTTT. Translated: CASSADRIPGELFF.

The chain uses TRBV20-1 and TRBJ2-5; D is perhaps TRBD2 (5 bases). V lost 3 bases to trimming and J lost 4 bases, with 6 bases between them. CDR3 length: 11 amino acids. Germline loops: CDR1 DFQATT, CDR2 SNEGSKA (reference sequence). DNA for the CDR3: TGCAGTGCTAGCGGGATAGAGACCCAGTACTTC. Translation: CSASGIETQYF.

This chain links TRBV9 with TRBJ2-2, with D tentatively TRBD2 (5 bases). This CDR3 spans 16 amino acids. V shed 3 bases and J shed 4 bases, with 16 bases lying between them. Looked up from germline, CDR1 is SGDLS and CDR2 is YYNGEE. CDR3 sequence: CASSGNLMAGTGELFF. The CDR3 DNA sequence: TGTGCCAGCAGCGGAAACCTCATGGCGGGCACCGGGGAGCTGTTTTTT.

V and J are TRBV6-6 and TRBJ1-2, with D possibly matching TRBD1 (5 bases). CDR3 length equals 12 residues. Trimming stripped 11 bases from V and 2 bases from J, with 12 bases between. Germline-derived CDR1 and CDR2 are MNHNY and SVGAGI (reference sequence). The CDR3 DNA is TGTGCCTGCAAAGGGGTAAACTATGGCTACACCTTC. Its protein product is CACKGVNYGYTF.

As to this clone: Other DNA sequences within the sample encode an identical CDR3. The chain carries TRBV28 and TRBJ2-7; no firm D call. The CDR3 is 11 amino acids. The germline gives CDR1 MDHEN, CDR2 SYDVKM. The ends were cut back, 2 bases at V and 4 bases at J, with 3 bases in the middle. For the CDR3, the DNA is TGTGCCAGCAGTTTACAATACGAGCAGTACTTC. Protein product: CASSLQYEQYF.

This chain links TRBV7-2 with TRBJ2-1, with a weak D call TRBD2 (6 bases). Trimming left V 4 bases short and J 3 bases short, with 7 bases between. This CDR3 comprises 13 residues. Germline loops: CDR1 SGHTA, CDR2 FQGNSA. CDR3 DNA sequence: TGTGCCAGCAGCTGGGGACTCTACAATGAGCAGTTCTTC. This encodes CASSWGLYNEQFF.

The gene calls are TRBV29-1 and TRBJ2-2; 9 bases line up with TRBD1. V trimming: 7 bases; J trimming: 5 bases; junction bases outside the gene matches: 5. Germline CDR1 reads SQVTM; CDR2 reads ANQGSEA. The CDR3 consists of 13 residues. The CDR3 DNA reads TGCAGCGGGGGACAGGGATCGACCGGGGAGCTGTTTTTT. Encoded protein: CSGGQGSTGELFF.

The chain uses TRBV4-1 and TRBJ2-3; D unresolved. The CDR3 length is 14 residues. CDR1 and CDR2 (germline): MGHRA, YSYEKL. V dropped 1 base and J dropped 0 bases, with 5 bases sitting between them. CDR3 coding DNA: TGCGCCAGCAGCCAAGTATCCAGCACAGATACGCAGTATTTT. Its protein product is CASSQVSSTDTQYF.

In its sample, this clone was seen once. The CDR3 loop is CASSYRAGGEGTQYF. CDR3 nucleotides: TGTGCCAGCAGTTACCGAGCGGGGGGCGAGGGGACCCAGTACTTC. The V gene is TRBV6-6, the J gene TRBJ2-5, with TRBD2 identical over 9 bases. J lost 7 bases, V lost 2 bases, and 8 bases had no gene match. The CDR3 length is 15 residues. CDR1 and CDR2 (germline): MNHNY, SVGAGI (reference sequence).

CDR3 nucleotide sequence: TGTGCCAGCAGCCCGGGATGGGTTGCTTTCTTT. This codes for CASSPGWVAFF. This chain links TRBV6-5 with TRBJ1-1, with unresolved D. The CDR3 sequence is 11 residues long. Germline loops: CDR1 MNHEY, CDR2 SVGAGI. The V and J ends lost 6 bases and 11 bases respectively, with 13 bases between them.

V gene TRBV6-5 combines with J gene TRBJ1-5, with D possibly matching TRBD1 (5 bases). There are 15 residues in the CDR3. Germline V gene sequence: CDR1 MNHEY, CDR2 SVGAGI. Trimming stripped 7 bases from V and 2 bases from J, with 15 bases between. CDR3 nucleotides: TGTGCCAGCATCTCCGCTGGGGCTGGCAATCAGCCCCAGCATTTT. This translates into CASISAGAGNQPQHF.

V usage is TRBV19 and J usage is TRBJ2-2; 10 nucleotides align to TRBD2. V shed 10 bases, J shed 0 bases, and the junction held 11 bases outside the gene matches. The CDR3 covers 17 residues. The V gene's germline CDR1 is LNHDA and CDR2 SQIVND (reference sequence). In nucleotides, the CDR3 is TGTGCCACCCCGGGCCCAGCGGGGGGGTCGAACACCGGGGAGCTGTTTTTT. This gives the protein CATPGPAGGSNTGELFF. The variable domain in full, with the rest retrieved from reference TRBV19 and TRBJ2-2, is DGGITQSPKYLFRKEGQNVTLSCEQNLNHDAMYWYRQDPGQGLRLIYYSQIVNDFQKGDIAEGYSVSREKKESFPLTVTSAQKNPTAFYLCATPGPAGGSNTGELFFGEGSRLTVL.

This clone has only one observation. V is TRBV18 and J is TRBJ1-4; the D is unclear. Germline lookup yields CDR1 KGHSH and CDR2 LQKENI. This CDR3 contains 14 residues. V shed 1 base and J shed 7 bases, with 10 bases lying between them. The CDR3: CASSPRGFPEKLFF. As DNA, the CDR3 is TGTGCCAGCTCACCACGAGGGTTTCCTGAAAAACTGTTTTTT.

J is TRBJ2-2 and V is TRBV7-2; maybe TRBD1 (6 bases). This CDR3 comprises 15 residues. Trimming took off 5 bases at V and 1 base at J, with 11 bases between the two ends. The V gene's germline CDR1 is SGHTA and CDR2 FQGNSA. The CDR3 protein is CASSRGTKNTGELFF. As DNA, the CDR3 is TGTGCCAGCAGCAGGGGGACAAAGAACACCGGGGAGCTGTTTTTT.

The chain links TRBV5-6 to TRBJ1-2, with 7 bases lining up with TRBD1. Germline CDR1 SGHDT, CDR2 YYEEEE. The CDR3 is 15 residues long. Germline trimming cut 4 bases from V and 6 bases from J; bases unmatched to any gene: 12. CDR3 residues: CASSPPGQSINGYTF. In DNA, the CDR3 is TGTGCCAGCAGCCCCCCGGGACAGAGTATTAATGGCTACACCTTC.